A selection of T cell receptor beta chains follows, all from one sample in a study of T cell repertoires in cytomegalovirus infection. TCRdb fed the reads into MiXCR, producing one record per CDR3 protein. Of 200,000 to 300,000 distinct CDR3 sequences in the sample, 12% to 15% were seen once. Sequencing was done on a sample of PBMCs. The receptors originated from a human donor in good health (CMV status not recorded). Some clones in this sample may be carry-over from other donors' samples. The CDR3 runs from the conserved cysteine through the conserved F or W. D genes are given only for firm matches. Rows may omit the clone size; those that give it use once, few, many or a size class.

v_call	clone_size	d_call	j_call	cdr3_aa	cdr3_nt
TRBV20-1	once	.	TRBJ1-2	CSAEAGAGYGYTF	TGCAGTGCTGAAGCGGGGGCGGGCTATGGCTACACCTTC
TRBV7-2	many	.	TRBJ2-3	CASSLFSGADTQYF	TGTGCCAGCAGCCTTTTTTCGGGCGCGGATACGCAGTATTTT
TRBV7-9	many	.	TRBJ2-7	CASSLAHSTYEQYF	TGTGCCAGCAGCTTAGCGCACAGCACCTACGAGCAGTACTTC
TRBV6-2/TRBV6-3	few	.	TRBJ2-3	CASSYRSSWADTQYF	TGTGCCAGCAGTTACCGTTCTAGCTGGGCAGATACGCAGTATTTT
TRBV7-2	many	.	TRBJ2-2	CASSAPWGRGTGELFF	TGTGCCAGCAGCGCCCCCTGGGGAAGGGGTACCGGGGAGCTGTTTTTT
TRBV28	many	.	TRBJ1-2	CASSPRGGRGGGYTF	TGTGCCAGCAGTCCCCGGGGGGGCAGAGGCGGCGGCTACACCTTC
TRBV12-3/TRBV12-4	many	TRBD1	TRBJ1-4	CASSLRGQGAGKLFF	TGTGCCAGCAGTTTAAGGGGACAGGGGGCTGGAAAACTGTTTTTT
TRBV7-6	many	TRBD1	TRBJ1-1	CASSSRGQGGTEAFF	TGTGCCAGCAGCTCACGCGGACAGGGCGGTACTGAAGCTTTCTTT
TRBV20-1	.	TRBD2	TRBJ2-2	CSGAPGTTTTGELFF	TGCAGTGGGGCCCCCGGGACTACAACCACCGGGGAGCTGTTTTTT
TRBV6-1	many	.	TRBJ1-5	CASSEGQENQPQHF	TGTGCCAGCAGTGAAGGACAGGAGAATCAGCCCCAGCATTTT
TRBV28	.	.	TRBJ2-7	CASSFFFKDPTSYEQYF	TGTGCCAGCAGTTTTTTTTTCAAGGACCCAACTTCCTACGAGCAGTACTTC
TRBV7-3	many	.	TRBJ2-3	CASSPRGAADTQYF	TGTGCCAGCAGCCCCAGGGGGGCGGCAGATACGCAGTATTTT
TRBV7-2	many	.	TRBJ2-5	CASSRTQETQYF	TGTGCCAGCAGTCGGACCCAAGAGACCCAGTACTTC
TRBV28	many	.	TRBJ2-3	CASSLSTDTQYF	TGTGCCAGCAGTTTATCCACAGATACGCAGTATTTT
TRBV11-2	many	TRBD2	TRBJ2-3	CASSLDRPAGGLGDTQYF	TGTGCCAGCAGCTTAGATCGCCCAGCGGGGGGGCTTGGAGATACGCAGTATTTT
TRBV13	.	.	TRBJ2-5	CASSRPSQETQYF	TGTGCCAGCAGCCGACCCTCTCAAGAGACCCAGTACTTC
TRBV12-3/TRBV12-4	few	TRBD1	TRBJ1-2	CASSATGRTRGGYTF	TGTGCCAGCAGTGCGACAGGGCGAACACGGGGTGGCTACACCTTC
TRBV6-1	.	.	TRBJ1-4	CASSWNEKLFF	TGTGCCAGCAGTTGGAATGAAAAACTGTTTTTT
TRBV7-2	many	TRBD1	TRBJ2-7	CASSGQGGSYEQYF	TGTGCCAGCAGCGGACAGGGGGGCTCCTACGAGCAGTACTTC
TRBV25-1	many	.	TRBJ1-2	CASTARPGYGYTF	TGTGCCAGCACCGCTCGGCCGGGCTATGGCTACACCTTC
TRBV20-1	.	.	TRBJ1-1	CSARVGLEAFF	TGCAGTGCTAGAGTTGGCCTAGAGGCTTTCTTT
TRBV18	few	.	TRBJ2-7	CASSREGIGYEQYF	TGTGCCAGCTCAAGAGAGGGAATAGGCTACGAGCAGTACTTC
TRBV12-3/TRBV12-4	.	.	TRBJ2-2	CASREPGTGTNTGELFF	TGTGCCAGCAGAGAGCCCGGGACTGGTACGAACACCGGGGAGCTGTTTTTT
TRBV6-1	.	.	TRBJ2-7	CASTTAYEQYF	TGTGCCAGCACTACAGCCTACGAGCAGTACTTC
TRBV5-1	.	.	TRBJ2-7	CASSLGRGLVYEQYF	TGCGCCAGCAGCTTGGGGAGGGGACTGGTCTACGAGCAGTACTTC
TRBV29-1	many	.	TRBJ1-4	CSVGWSNEKLFF	TGCAGCGTTGGATGGAGTAATGAAAAACTGTTTTTT
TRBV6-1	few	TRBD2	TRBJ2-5	CASSVLTSGAQETQYF	TGTGCCAGCAGTGTGCTCACTAGCGGGGCCCAAGAGACCCAGTACTTC